The rows below give T cell receptor beta chains drawn from one sample of a study of radiation and T cells in renal cell carcinoma. The protocol was immunoSEQ multiplex PCR, while the TCRdb copy is restricted to in-frame clones and leaves out a portion. The table lists some 80,000 clones, about 86% of them singletons, with about 23% in the top ten. Sequences were derived from blood, sampled from a patient whose treatment included radiotherapy and nephrectomy. The receptor set was obtained from a woman in her fifties or sixties with renal cell carcinoma. Each CDR3 is given with its conserved first and last residue. D genes are given only for firm matches. Size is omitted from some rows. Given values are once, few, many or a class for expanded clones.

CDR3: CASSSDVGEQYF
DNA: TGTGCCAGCAGCTCCGACGTTGGCGAGCAGTACTTC
size: NA
V: TRBV7-2
J: TRBJ2-7
D: NA

CDR3: CASSLQGQPQHF
DNA: TGTGCCAGCAGCTTGCAGGGTCAGCCCCAGCATTTT
size: NA
V: TRBV5-6
J: TRBJ1-5
D: NA

CDR3: CASSPSRDTQYF
DNA: TGTGCCAGCAGTCCGAGCCGGGATACGCAGTATTTT
size: NA
V: TRBV7-2
J: TRBJ2-3
D: NA

CDR3: CASSTASGATYEQYF
DNA: TGTGCCAGCTCCACAGCTAGCGGGGCAACCTACGAGCAGTACTTC
size: NA
V: TRBV18
J: TRBJ2-7
D: TRBD2

CDR3: CASSLVGWDTEAFF
DNA: TGCGCCAGCAGCTTAGTGGGGTGGGACACTGAAGCTTTCTTT
size: NA
V: TRBV5-1
J: TRBJ1-1
D: NA

CDR3: CASTNPPEVTEAFF
DNA: TGTGCCAGCACCAACCCCCCAGAGGTCACTGAAGCTTTCTTT
size: NA
V: TRBV25-1
J: TRBJ1-1
D: NA

CDR3: CASSMDREVQPQHF
DNA: TGTGCCAGCAGTATGGACAGGGAGGTCCAGCCCCAGCATTTT
size: once
V: TRBV6-5
J: TRBJ1-5
D: TRBD1

CDR3: CASNKRTGMNTEAFF
DNA: TGTGCCAGCAATAAAAGGACGGGGATGAACACTGAAGCTTTCTTT
size: NA
V: TRBV6-5
J: TRBJ1-1
D: NA

CDR3: CAITKDRGPDTQYF
DNA: TGTGCCATCACTAAGGACAGGGGGCCAGATACGCAGTATTTT
size: NA
V: TRBV10-3
J: TRBJ2-3
D: TRBD1

CDR3: CASSVGTRGGRTGELFF
DNA: TGTGCCAGCAGCGTAGGAACGAGGGGCGGGCGGACCGGGGAGCTGTTTTTT
size: NA
V: TRBV9
J: TRBJ2-2
D: NA

CDR3: CASTNRYGYTF
DNA: TGTGCCAGCACCAACCGGTATGGCTACACCTTC
size: once
V: TRBV6-5
J: TRBJ1-2
D: NA

CDR3: CASSYDGVGDNEQFF
DNA: TGTGCCAGCAGTTACGACGGGGTGGGGGACAATGAGCAGTTCTTC
size: NA
V: TRBV6-5
J: TRBJ2-1
D: NA

CDR3: CASRGGFGNEQFF
DNA: TGTGCCAGTAGGGGGGGGTTCGGCAATGAGCAGTTCTTC
size: NA
V: TRBV19
J: TRBJ2-1
D: TRBD2

CDR3: CATSRALIGTEAFF
DNA: TGTGCCACCAGCAGAGCGTTGATCGGCACTGAAGCTTTCTTT
size: NA
V: TRBV15
J: TRBJ1-1
D: NA

CDR3: CASSIEGTGGVRNEQYF
DNA: TGTGCCAGTAGTATAGAGGGGACAGGGGGCGTCCGGAACGAGCAGTACTTC
size: NA
V: TRBV19
J: TRBJ2-7
D: TRBD1

CDR3: CASSIAGGRNEQFF
DNA: TGTGCCAGTAGTATAGCGGGGGGGAGGAATGAGCAGTTCTTC
size: NA
V: TRBV19
J: TRBJ2-1
D: TRBD2

CDR3: CASNADNNYGYTF
DNA: TGTGCCAGCAACGCCGACAACAACTATGGCTACACCTTC
size: few
V: TRBV28
J: TRBJ1-2
D: NA

CDR3: CASSLDSKDTEAFF
DNA: TGTGCCAGCAGCTTGGACAGTAAGGACACTGAAGCTTTCTTT
size: NA
V: TRBV4-2
J: TRBJ1-1
D: NA

CDR3: CASSQEGGELYEQYF
DNA: TGCGCCAGCAGCCAAGAGGGGGGAGAGTTATACGAGCAGTACTTC
size: NA
V: TRBV4-3
J: TRBJ2-7
D: NA

CDR3: CASRSRTGTTYEQYF
DNA: TGTGCAAGTCGCTCTCGGACAGGGACTACCTACGAGCAGTACTTC
size: NA
V: TRBV12-2
J: TRBJ2-7
D: NA

CDR3: CASSVPTGEKITDTQYF
DNA: TGTGCCAGCAGCGTACCGACAGGAGAGAAAATCACAGATACGCAGTATTTT
size: NA
V: TRBV9
J: TRBJ2-3
D: NA

CDR3: CASSVGFGTSGAPDTQYF
DNA: TGTGCCAGCAGCGTAGGCTTCGGGACTAGCGGGGCTCCCGATACGCAGTATTTT
size: NA
V: TRBV9
J: TRBJ2-3
D: TRBD2

CDR3: CASSLGPTGSGYGYTF
DNA: TGTGCCAGCAGCTTAGGCCCAACAGGGTCGGGCTATGGCTACACCTTC
size: NA
V: TRBV7-2
J: TRBJ1-2
D: NA

CDR3: CASSLDVGGRTDTQYF
DNA: TGTGCCAGCAGCTTGGACGTTGGCGGACGCACAGATACGCAGTATTTT
size: NA
V: TRBV5-4
J: TRBJ2-3
D: NA

CDR3: CASSFLAGTLNTEAFF
DNA: TGCGCCAGCAGCTTCCTGGCTGGGACACTGAACACTGAAGCTTTCTTT
size: few
V: TRBV5-1
J: TRBJ1-1
D: NA

CDR3: CASSLGPADTQYF
DNA: TGTGCCAGCAGCTTAGGGCCAGCAGATACGCAGTATTTT
size: NA
V: TRBV7-9
J: TRBJ2-3
D: NA

CDR3: CASSQARAEAFF
DNA: TGTGCCAGCAGCCAAGCGAGGGCTGAAGCTTTCTTT
size: NA
V: TRBV14
J: TRBJ1-1
D: NA

CDR3: CASSYAPHQPQHF
DNA: TGTGCCAGCAGCTACGCCCCCCATCAGCCCCAGCATTTT
size: few
V: TRBV7-9
J: TRBJ1-5
D: NA

CDR3: CASSYGEHGNTIYF
DNA: TGTGCCAGCAGTTATGGGGAACATGGAAACACCATATATTTT
size: NA
V: TRBV6-5
J: TRBJ1-3
D: NA

CDR3: CASSLYASGGTDTQYF
DNA: TGTGCCAGCAGCTTATACGCTAGCGGGGGTACAGATACGCAGTATTTT
size: NA
V: TRBV7-2
J: TRBJ2-3
D: TRBD2

CDR3: CASRPGTITEAFF
DNA: TGCGCCAGCAGGCCCGGGACAATCACTGAAGCTTTCTTT
size: few
V: TRBV10-1
J: TRBJ1-1
D: NA

CDR3: CASSHEQGASYEQYF
DNA: TGTGCCAGCAGCCACGAACAGGGGGCATCCTACGAGCAGTACTTC
size: NA
V: TRBV4-2
J: TRBJ2-7
D: TRBD1

CDR3: CASSLRGNEDIQYF
DNA: TGCGCCAGCAGCTTGCGGGGTAACGAGGACATTCAGTACTTC
size: NA
V: TRBV5-1
J: TRBJ2-4
D: NA

CDR3: CASSRGGQSYEQYF
DNA: TGTGCCAGCAGCCGCGGGGGACAGAGCTACGAGCAGTACTTC
size: NA
V: TRBV7-2
J: TRBJ2-7
D: NA

CDR3: CASSTLGGVSGNTIYF
DNA: TGTGCCAGCAGCACCCTCGGAGGGGTCTCTGGAAACACCATATATTTT
size: NA
V: TRBV9
J: TRBJ1-3
D: NA

CDR3: CASSLQAGTSVNNEQFF
DNA: TGTGCCAGCAGCTTGCAGGCCGGGACTAGCGTTAACAATGAGCAGTTCTTC
size: NA
V: TRBV7-2
J: TRBJ2-1
D: TRBD2

CDR3: CASSPHGQGGTSGANVLTF
DNA: TGCGCCAGCAGCCCTCACGGACAGGGAGGAACTTCTGGGGCCAACGTCCTGACTTTC
size: NA
V: TRBV5-1
J: TRBJ2-6
D: TRBD1

CDR3: CASSKEGENTEAFF
DNA: TGTGCCAGCAGCAAAGAAGGGGAAAACACTGAAGCTTTCTTT
size: few
V: TRBV21-1
J: TRBJ1-1
D: NA

CDR3: CASSIPGGYEQYF
DNA: TGTGCCAGCAGTATACCCGGGGGCTACGAGCAGTACTTC
size: few
V: TRBV27
J: TRBJ2-7
D: NA

CDR3: CASSPSTGDNSPLHF
DNA: TGCGCCAGCAGCCCCAGCACAGGGGATAATTCACCCCTCCACTTT
size: NA
V: TRBV5-1
J: TRBJ1-6
D: TRBD1

CDR3: CASSADRASPLHF
DNA: TGTGCCAGCTCGGCGGACCGAGCTTCACCCCTCCACTTT
size: NA
V: TRBV6-4
J: TRBJ1-6
D: NA

CDR3: CASSFGGRPNYGYTF
DNA: TGTGCCAGCAGCTTCGGGGGTCGGCCTAACTATGGCTACACCTTC
size: NA
V: TRBV7-2
J: TRBJ1-2
D: NA

CDR3: CASSNGDPNQPQHF
DNA: TGCGCCAGCAGCAACGGGGATCCAAATCAGCCCCAGCATTTT
size: NA
V: TRBV5-1
J: TRBJ1-5
D: NA

CDR3: CASSFRQGSGNTIYF
DNA: TGTGCCAGCAGCTTCAGACAGGGGTCTGGAAACACCATATATTTT
size: NA
V: TRBV7-2
J: TRBJ1-3
D: TRBD1

CDR3: CASSYRDRRPYGYTF
DNA: TGTGCCAGCAGCTACCGGGACAGACGCCCCTATGGCTACACCTTC
size: NA
V: TRBV5-6
J: TRBJ1-2
D: TRBD1

CDR3: CASSLLSGGAEETQYF
DNA: TGTGCCAGCAGCTTACTCAGCGGGGGGGCGGAAGAGACCCAGTACTTC
size: NA
V: TRBV7-7
J: TRBJ2-5
D: TRBD2

CDR3: CASSYRKDLNRDTEAFF
DNA: TGTGCCAGCAGCTACCGAAAGGACCTAAATCGGGACACTGAAGCTTTCTTT
size: NA
V: TRBV7-9
J: TRBJ1-1
D: NA

CDR3: CASSLEGLAGGDGELFF
DNA: TGTGCCAGCAGCTTGGAGGGACTAGCGGGGGGAGACGGGGAGCTGTTTTTT
size: NA
V: TRBV5-4
J: TRBJ2-2
D: TRBD2

CDR3: CAWSVRGTAGNEQFF
DNA: TGTGCCTGGAGTGTAAGGGGGACCGCCGGCAATGAGCAGTTCTTC
size: NA
V: TRBV30
J: TRBJ2-1
D: NA

CDR3: CASSIQGNTGELFF
DNA: TGTGCCAGTAGTATACAGGGGAACACCGGGGAGCTGTTTTTT
size: few
V: TRBV19
J: TRBJ2-2
D: NA

CDR3: CASSLGSISSYEQYF
DNA: TGTGCCAGCAGCCTAGGTTCTATTAGCTCCTACGAGCAGTACTTC
size: NA
V: TRBV13
J: TRBJ2-7
D: NA

CDR3: CASSLGGGIPYNEQFF
DNA: TGTGCCAGCAGCCTCGGTGGCGGGATCCCCTACAATGAGCAGTTCTTC
size: once
V: TRBV5-6
J: TRBJ2-1
D: NA

CDR3: CASTRDWGTHGYTF
DNA: TGTGCCAGCACTAGGGATTGGGGCACTCATGGCTACACCTTC
size: NA
V: TRBV7-2
J: TRBJ1-2
D: NA

CDR3: CASSGGYGNEQFF
DNA: TGTGCCAGCAGTGGGGGGTACGGCAATGAGCAGTTCTTC
size: NA
V: TRBV28
J: TRBJ2-1
D: NA